The 15 T cell receptor beta chains in this list originate from one sample, sequenced in a study of beta chain features in type 1 diabetes. The antigens these receptors bind are not known. Study-wide points: A moderate, significant TCRB CDR3 shortening appeared in type 1 diabetes across four CD4+ subsets.

Expressed TCRB transcripts were sequenced, since all the RNA that had been isolated was reverse transcribed. The table came from immunoSEQ multiplex PCR; TCRdb's copy has only in-frame clones and leaves some out. This sample has over 600,000 clones, with 9.5% to 15% found just once. The source material was naive CD4+ T cells from blood. The receptor source for this set is a man younger than 40 with type 1 diabetes.

This clone was counted only a few times. The CDR3 nucleotides are TGTGCCAGCAGTTACTCGATAGGGGTCTACGAGCAGTACTTC. It codes for CASSYSIGVYEQYF. The chain employs TRBV6-5 and TRBJ2-7, with D perhaps TRBD1 (5 bases). Trimming cost V 0 bases and J 3 bases, with 9 bases left between them. The CDR3 runs 14 residues. CDR1 and CDR2 from the germline V gene are MNHEY and SVGAGI.

This clone was found once. The rearrangement links TRBV15 to TRBJ2-5; perhaps TRBD2 as D (6 bases). CDR1 and CDR2 from the germline V gene are LNHNV and YYDKDF (reference sequence). V was cut by 1 base and J by 7 bases, with 16 bases left in between. There are 15 residues in the CDR3. This CDR3 reads CATSRVGGTSGTQYF. The CDR3 bases are TGTGCCACCAGCAGAGTGGGCGGGACCTCGGGGACCCAGTACTTC.

The J gene is TRBJ1-4, the V gene TRBV9; 7 nucleotides match TRBD1. The CDR3 loop spans 15 amino acids. Trimming took 2 bases from V and 4 from J; bases not matched to a gene: 5. Looked up from germline, CDR1 is SGDLS and CDR2 is YYNGEE. The CDR3 DNA sequence: TGTGCCAGCAGCGTTGGGGACAGCCTTAATGAAAAACTGTTTTTT. This codes for CASSVGDSLNEKLFF.

In its sample, this clone was seen a few times. J is TRBJ2-5 and V is TRBV5-1; D might be TRBD2 (5 bases). Between the trimmed V and J ends, which lost 1 base and 3 bases, there was a span of 7 bases. Germline CDR1 reads SGHRS; CDR2 reads YFSETQ. This CDR3 comprises 13 residues. This CDR3 reads CASSLPGKETQYF. DNA of the CDR3: TGCGCCAGCAGCTTGCCGGGGAAAGAGACCCAGTACTTC.

J is TRBJ1-1 and V is TRBV2, with D unresolved. V was shortened by 0 bases and J by 3 bases, with 11 bases between the two germline ends. CDR1 and CDR2 from the germline V gene are SNHLY and FYNNEI. This CDR3 contains 15 residues. In nucleotides, the CDR3 is TGTGCCAGCAGTGAAGCCGTTACAGATTACACTGAAGCTTTCTTT. It yields the protein CASSEAVTDYTEAFF.

The table lists this clone with a few counts. This chain connects TRBV2 to TRBJ2-1; possibly TRBD2 for D (5 bases). Germline V gene sequence: CDR1 SNHLY, CDR2 FYNNEI. The CDR3 runs to 9 residues. Trimming took 9 bases from V and 9 from J, leaving 6 bases between them. The CDR3 nucleotides are TGTGCCAGACGGGGTGAGCAGTTCTTC. Encoded protein: CARRGEQFF.

CDR3 sequence (DNA): TGTGCCAGCAGCCTAAAGGCAGGGGCCACAGATACGCAGTATTTT. Protein sequence: CASSLKAGATDTQYF. The V and J genes are TRBV9 and TRBJ2-3; the D gene is possibly TRBD1 (6 bases). V lost 4 bases and J 2 bases, leaving 14 bases between the germline ends. The CDR3 has 15 residues. Per the germline V gene, CDR1 is SGDLS and CDR2 is YYNGEE.

The rearrangement joins TRBV7-2 to TRBJ1-1; a weak D match, TRBD1 (6 bases). Germline V gene sequence: CDR1 SGHTA, CDR2 FQGNSA. This CDR3 contains 15 residues. V lost 5 bases and J lost 4, with 17 bases in between. The CDR3 loop reads CASSPSNREVTEAFF. In DNA form, the CDR3 reads TGTGCCAGCAGCCCCAGTAACAGGGAGGTCACTGAAGCTTTCTTT.

This clone was seen a few times. This rearrangement joins TRBV4-3 to TRBJ1-5; D is ambiguous. Germline assignment: CDR1 LGHNA and CDR2 YSLEER. V lost 0 bases to trimming and J lost 1 base, with 10 bases between them. The CDR3 consists of 16 residues. The CDR3 DNA reads TGCGCCAGCAGCCAAGACGGGTTAGGGAGCAATCAGCCCCAGCATTTT. Its protein product is CASSQDGLGSNQPQHF.

This clone was picked up a small number of times. The chain couples TRBV7-2 to TRBJ2-7, with D perhaps matching TRBD1 or TRBD2 (6 bases each). This CDR3 is built from 17 residues. V lost 1 base to trimming and J lost 0 bases, with 16 bases between them. Germline CDR1 SGHTA, CDR2 FQGNSA. The CDR3 sequence is CASSLVITGAVSYEQYF. The DNA of the CDR3 is TGTGCCAGCAGCTTAGTTATTACGGGGGCAGTCTCCTACGAGCAGTACTTC.

This clone has more than one count but fewer than ten. This chain uses TRBV10-3 with TRBJ2-3; 9 bases line up with TRBD2. The CDR3 spans 15 residues. The V segment lost 5 bases and the J segment 5 bases; nucleotides outside the gene matches: 8. CDR1 and CDR2 from the germline V gene are ENHRY and SYGVKD. CDR3 sequence: CAISSGTSFLDTQYF. For the CDR3, the DNA is TGTGCCATCAGTTCAGGGACTAGCTTCCTAGATACGCAGTATTTT.

V is TRBV21-1 and J is TRBJ2-3; the table's TRBD2 call for D was not verified on the DNA. TRBV21-1 is recorded as a pseudogene. This CDR3 spans 19 amino acids. CDR3 in DNA: TGTGCCAGCGTCGGGCCGTGTGCTAGCGGGGGAACTAGCACAGATACGCAGTATTTT. It encodes CASVGPCASGGTSTDTQYF.

V is TRBV6-6 and J is TRBJ2-7; no reliable D call. Germline loops: CDR1 MNHNY, CDR2 SVGAGI (reference sequence). This CDR3 has 13 amino acids. The V end lost 5 bases, the J end lost 5 bases, and 13 bases lay between the germline ends. The CDR3 protein is CASSRDALHEQYF. The CDR3 nucleotides are TGTGCCAGCAGTCGAGACGCTCTCCACGAGCAGTACTTC.

V gene TRBV11-2 combines with J gene TRBJ2-5; D remains unclear. CDR1 and CDR2 (germline): SGHAT, FQNNGV. V was pared by 6 bases and J by 2 bases, with 7 bases between. The CDR3 contains 12 residues. The CDR3, as DNA: TGTGCCAGCAGGCTATCTCAAGAGACCCAGTACTTC. Residues: CASRLSQETQYF.

This clone has just a few counts. This sequence joins TRBV7-2 and TRBJ2-3; D might be TRBD2 (5 bases). The length of the CDR3 is 14 residues. Germline V CDR1 and CDR2: SGHTA, FQGNSA. The V and J ends lost 5 bases and 6 bases respectively, with 15 bases between them. The CDR3 spells CASSLFEPGDTQYF. CDR3 sequence (DNA): TGTGCCAGCAGCCTTTTTGAACCGGGGGATACGCAGTATTTT.